This is a list of T cell receptor beta chains from one sample in a study of blood T cell repertoires in COVID-19. Clones were read by immunoSEQ multiplex PCR, and TCRdb kept only the in-frame ones, dropping some. The sample includes over 250,000 clones, roughly 85% seen only once; the top ten take roughly 15%. Sequenced: peripheral blood. These receptors came from a human donor in a cohort sampled during active COVID-19. Each CDR3 is given with its conserved first and last residue. Each record gives: CDR3 protein, CDR3 DNA, clone size, V gene, D gene, J gene. The D gene is left open where the match is weak. The size entry is marked missing in some rows and otherwise reads once, few, many or a size class.

cdr3_aa: CASSPQPGQSSYNEQFF
cdr3_nt: TGTGCCAGCTCACCACAACCGGGACAGAGCTCCTACAATGAGCAGTTCTTC
clone_size: -
v_call: TRBV18
d_call: TRBD1
j_call: TRBJ2-1

cdr3_aa: CASSPLSGRSYNEQFF
cdr3_nt: TGTGCCAGCTCACCCCTTAGCGGGAGGTCCTACAATGAGCAGTTCTTC
clone_size: -
v_call: TRBV18
d_call: TRBD2
j_call: TRBJ2-1

cdr3_aa: CASSVTGQGSYNEQFF
cdr3_nt: TGTGCCAGCAGCGTTACGGGACAGGGCTCCTACAATGAGCAGTTCTTC
clone_size: once
v_call: TRBV9
d_call: TRBD1
j_call: TRBJ2-1

cdr3_aa: CASSTGSSYEQYF
cdr3_nt: TGTGCCAGCTCTACCGGGTCCTCCTACGAGCAGTACTTC
clone_size: -
v_call: TRBV19
d_call: -
j_call: TRBJ2-7

cdr3_aa: CASSHNRGRRTEAFF
cdr3_nt: TGTGCCAGCAGCCATAACAGGGGGAGACGGACTGAAGCTTTCTTT
clone_size: -
v_call: TRBV16
d_call: TRBD1
j_call: TRBJ1-1

cdr3_aa: CASSEAGGEANQPQHF
cdr3_nt: TGTGCCAGCAGTGAAGCGGGGGGGGAGGCCAATCAGCCCCAGCATTTT
clone_size: once
v_call: TRBV6-1
d_call: -
j_call: TRBJ1-5

cdr3_aa: CASSLGNPTDTQYF
cdr3_nt: TGCGCCAGCAGCCTCGGTAACCCCACAGATACGCAGTATTTT
clone_size: -
v_call: TRBV5-1
d_call: -
j_call: TRBJ2-3

cdr3_aa: CASSLSGAEFYGYTF
cdr3_nt: TGTGCCAGCAGCCTGTCGGGTGCAGAATTCTATGGCTACACCTTC
clone_size: -
v_call: TRBV11-2
d_call: -
j_call: TRBJ1-2

cdr3_aa: CASKRTVSSGANVLTF
cdr3_nt: TGTGCCAGCAAAAGGACAGTCAGCTCTGGGGCCAACGTCCTGACTTTC
clone_size: -
v_call: TRBV19
d_call: -
j_call: TRBJ2-6

cdr3_aa: CASSSRTARNEKLFF
cdr3_nt: TGTGCCAGCAGCTCCCGGACAGCACGTAATGAAAAACTGTTTTTT
clone_size: -
v_call: TRBV7-6
d_call: -
j_call: TRBJ1-4

cdr3_aa: CASSPLAGEVGELFF
cdr3_nt: TGTGCCAGCTCACCTTTAGCGGGAGAAGTCGGGGAGCTGTTTTTT
clone_size: -
v_call: TRBV18
d_call: TRBD2
j_call: TRBJ2-2

cdr3_aa: CARKTSGGVECQPQHF
cdr3_nt: TGTGCCAGAAAAACCTCAGGGGGTGTGGAATGTCAGCCCCAGCATTTT
clone_size: -
v_call: TRBV27
d_call: TRBD1
j_call: TRBJ1-5